These 23 T cell receptor beta chains share one sample of origin, sequenced in a study of T cells expressing NK-cell markers. Each CDR3 protein gets one entry in TCRdb, which reprocessed the 5' RACE reads and gives no DNA. The sample totals approximately 380,000 distinct CDR3 sequences; its top ten clones hold around 5.3%. Sequenced input: blood T cells: a sorted CD56 or NKG2C T cell subset, CD4+ or CD8+ T cells, or bulk PBMC T cells (not recorded which). These receptors originate from a man aged 18-75 years in good health.

This chain links TRBV7-8 with TRBJ1-1. CDR1 and CDR2 from the germline V gene are SGHVS and FQNEAQ. The CDR3 covers 12 residues. CDR3 loop: CASSEKLGEAFF.

This sequence joins TRBV12-5 and TRBJ2-2. The CDR3 sequence is 15 residues long. The V gene's germline CDR1 is LGHNT and CDR2 FRNRAP. The CDR3 reads CASGEQFMGTGELFF.

V and J are TRBV9 and TRBJ2-1; with no DNA, the TCRdb D assignment of TRBD2 cannot be verified. From germline, CDR1 is SGDLS and CDR2 YYNGEE. This CDR3 is built from 15 residues. The CDR3 loop is CASARGTSGYNEQFF.

The V call is TRBV7-8, the J call TRBJ1-2; TCRdb's D call of TRBD1 is untestable without DNA. Germline V CDR1 and CDR2: SGHVS, FQNEAQ. The CDR3 has 14 amino acids. The CDR3 region is CASSFVDRRYGYTF.

The CDR3 sequence is CSARDSGRGRNEQFF. This sequence joins TRBV20-1 and TRBJ2-1; TCRdb's D call, TRBD2, is unchecked because there is no DNA. CDR1 and CDR2 (germline): DFQATT, SNEGSKA (reference sequence). The CDR3 is 15 amino acids.

V and J are TRBV12-3 or TRBV12-4 and TRBJ2-3; TCRdb selects TRBD1, and the lack of DNA leaves this call unchecked. The CDR3 consists of 16 residues. CDR3 loop: CASSARPGTAGGTQYF.

The chain carries TRBV11-3 and TRBJ2-1; TCRdb selects TRBD1, and the lack of DNA leaves this call unchecked. The CDR3 sequence is 15 residues long. Per the germline V gene, CDR1 is SGHNT and CDR2 is YENEEA. The CDR3 sequence: CASSLAGQGQNEQFF.

This sequence joins TRBV20-1 and TRBJ2-1; TCRdb's D gene call, TRBD2, goes unchecked for lack of DNA. The CDR3 loop spans 15 amino acids. CDR1 is DFQATT, CDR2 SNEGSKA, per germline (reference sequence). CDR3 protein: CSARGPFSTGNEQFF.

The gene calls are TRBV19 and TRBJ2-7; checking the TCRdb D call of TRBD1 is not possible without DNA. From germline, CDR1 is LNHDA and CDR2 SQIVND (reference sequence). This CDR3 region has 13 residues. The CDR3 sequence: CASSVTETYEQYF.

The chain links TRBV13 to TRBJ2-1; TCRdb selects TRBD2, and the lack of DNA leaves this call unchecked. The germline V gene has CDR1 PRHDT and CDR2 FYEKMQ (reference sequence). CDR3 length equals 17 residues. The CDR3 sequence: CASSLLAGGGSYNEQFF.

V gene TRBV9 combines with J gene TRBJ2-3; TCRdb names TRBD2, which stays unverified in the absence of DNA. The CDR3 loop spans 16 amino acids. From germline, CDR1 is SGDLS and CDR2 YYNGEE. The CDR3 sequence: CASSAQDRTRSNTQYF.

The J gene is TRBJ1-6, the V gene TRBV2. The CDR3 consists of 13 residues. Germline CDR1 SNHLY, CDR2 FYNNEI. Here the CDR3 reads CASHLRVGVALHF.

J is TRBJ1-1 and V is TRBV12-3 or TRBV12-4. This CDR3 contains 19 residues. This chain's CDR3 is CASSLFGWASGWANTEAFF.

This rearrangement joins TRBV12-3 or TRBV12-4 to TRBJ2-3; TCRdb designates TRBD1, a call that cannot be tested without DNA. The CDR3 consists of 15 residues. This CDR3 is CASSLSDRWTDTQYF.

The rearrangement joins TRBV5-1 to TRBJ1-1; TCRdb returns TRBD1, unconfirmable since there is no DNA. The CDR3 length is 14 residues. Germline-derived CDR1 and CDR2 are SGHRS and YFSETQ. This CDR3 is CASSWTGMNTEAFF.

The V call is TRBV10-2, the J call TRBJ2-2; as DNA is missing, the TRBD2 call by TCRdb cannot be tested. The V gene's germline CDR1 is WSHSY and CDR2 SAAADI. CDR3 size: 15 residues. CDR3 sequence: CASRDGTSGSGELFF.

V and J are TRBV6-4 and TRBJ2-5. This CDR3 is built from 13 residues. The V gene's germline CDR1 is MRHNA and CDR2 SNTAGT. The CDR3 protein is CASSLAAEETQYF.

This chain joins TRBV19 and TRBJ1-4; TCRdb lists TRBD1, though no DNA is available to test this call. The CDR3 sequence is 14 residues long. Germline CDR1 and CDR2: LNHDA and SQIVND (reference sequence). Here the CDR3 reads CASSPGQDSGKLFF.

V gene TRBV18 combines with J gene TRBJ1-6. Germline loops: CDR1 KGHSH, CDR2 LQKENI. This CDR3 spans 16 amino acids. The CDR3 loop reads CASSPDGPFFVSPLHF.

This chain's CDR3 is CASSLGGGAWETQYF. V gene TRBV7-9 combines with J gene TRBJ2-5; TCRdb proposes TRBD2, but this gene call is untestable without DNA. The CDR3 runs to 15 residues. Germline-derived CDR1 and CDR2 are SEHNR and FQNEAQ (reference sequence).

The chain is built from TRBV5-1 and TRBJ2-1; TCRdb's assignment of TRBD1 cannot be checked, as there is no DNA. The length of the CDR3 is 18 residues. Per the germline V gene, CDR1 is SGHRS and CDR2 is YFSETQ. CDR3 residues: CASSLFRDRGRLGNEQFF.

This sequence joins TRBV18 and TRBJ2-1; TCRdb's D gene call, TRBD2, goes unchecked for lack of DNA. The CDR3 has 19 amino acids. Germline CDR1 reads KGHSH; CDR2 reads LQKENI. CDR3 protein: CASSPPVRGQPSSYNEQFF.

V and J are TRBV27 and TRBJ1-2; without DNA, the TCRdb call of TRBD1 cannot be checked. This CDR3 contains 15 residues. CDR1 MNHEY and CDR2 SMNVEV come from the germline V gene (reference sequence). CDR3 amino acids: CASSRGDRVNYGYTF.